Listed here are 25 T cell receptor beta chains from one sample, sequenced in a study of a mutant IDH1 vaccine in newly diagnosed glioma. Their antigens are not known. As for time point: week 47, end of study. The content of each vaccine dose was 300 ug of mutant IDH1 20-mer peptide, and topical imiquimod accompanied it. The table came from immunoSEQ multiplex PCR; TCRdb's copy has only in-frame clones and leaves some out. The table lists approximately 33,000 clones, 75% of them singletons. The source material was PBMCs, sampled from a glioma patient whose treatment included an IDH1 peptide vaccine. These receptors all stem from a man aged 40-55 years with glioma.

The chain has TRBV14 and TRBJ1-2, with D unclear. The germline V gene encodes CDR1 SGHDN and CDR2 FVKESK. With 1 base removed from V and 6 bases from J, the gap between germline ends came to 9 bases. The CDR3 covers 13 residues. This chain's CDR3 is CASSQARRDGYTF. The DNA for the CDR3 is TGTGCCAGCAGCCAAGCCAGGAGGGATGGCTACACCTTC.

The chain couples TRBV7-9 to TRBJ1-1; TRBD1 agrees at 9 bases. The CDR3 contains 13 residues. J was trimmed by 6 bases and V by 6 bases; bases with no gene match: 5. Germline loops: CDR1 SEHNR, CDR2 FQNEAQ (reference sequence). CDR3 nucleotides: TGTGCCAGCAGTCCACAGGGGGCTCCTGAAGCTTTCTTT. It codes for CASSPQGAPEAFF.

The chain recombines TRBV7-8 with TRBJ2-5, with D hard to call. The CDR3 loop spans 14 amino acids. The V gene lost 0 bases and the J gene lost 4 bases, with 9 bases spanning the gap. Germline-derived CDR1 and CDR2 are SGHVS and FQNEAQ. In DNA form, the CDR3 reads TGTGCCAGCAGCTTAGCGGTCTGGGGAGAGACCCAGTACTTC. Its translation is CASSLAVWGETQYF.

The chain joins TRBV6-6 to TRBJ1-6, with D perhaps TRBD1 (5 bases). This CDR3 is built from 16 residues. Deletions cut 5 bases from V and 11 bases from J, with 22 bases between. Germline V gene lookup returns CDR1 MNHNY and CDR2 SVGAGI (reference sequence). The CDR3 sequence: CASSPRYGTGLPPLHF. CDR3 bases: TGTGCCAGCAGTCCTAGATACGGGACGGGGCTTCCACCCCTCCACTTT.

V is TRBV6-5 and J is TRBJ1-2, with D maybe TRBD1 (6 bases). The CDR3 spans 13 residues. The ends were cut back, 6 bases at V and 8 bases at J, with 16 bases in the middle. CDR1 is MNHEY, CDR2 SVGAGI, per germline. The CDR3 here is CASREGGLLGYTF. In DNA, the CDR3 is TGTGCCAGCAGGGAGGGGGGGCTATTGGGCTACACCTTC.

The rearrangement links TRBV7-9 to TRBJ1-1; a possible D gene is TRBD1 (6 bases). Per the germline V gene, CDR1 is SEHNR and CDR2 is FQNEAQ (reference sequence). Deletions cut 5 bases from V and 7 bases from J, with 14 bases between. CDR3 length: 13 residues. This CDR3 reads CASSQRQADEAFF. The CDR3 DNA sequence: TGTGCCAGCAGCCAGAGACAGGCAGATGAAGCTTTCTTT.

This rearrangement joins TRBV27 to TRBJ2-1; 7 bases match TRBD2. CDR1 MNHEY and CDR2 SMNVEV come from the germline V gene (reference sequence). Losses at the gene ends were 4 bases for V and 0 bases for J; bases not matched to a gene: 6. This CDR3 has 16 residues. The CDR3: CASSWGGRGSYNEQFF. The CDR3 DNA reads as TGTGCCAGCAGTTGGGGGGGTCGTGGCTCCTACAATGAGCAGTTCTTC.

The chain joins TRBV7-9 to TRBJ2-2; 7 nucleotides line up with TRBD2. The CDR3 is 15 residues long. The germline gives CDR1 SEHNR, CDR2 FQNEAQ (reference sequence). V was clipped by 4 bases and J by 7 bases; unmatched bases: 9. In DNA, the CDR3 is TGTGCCAGCAGCTCCCCGGGGGGAGTGGACGGGGAGCTGTTTTTT. Protein: CASSSPGGVDGELFF.

The rearrangement joins TRBV29-1 to TRBJ1-2; 10 bases align to TRBD1. The CDR3 extends over 13 amino acids. Germline CDR1 SQVTM, CDR2 ANQGSEA. V trimming: 7 bases; J trimming: 7 bases; junction bases outside the gene matches: 9. The CDR3 region is CSGIGTGVSGYTF. As DNA, the CDR3 is TGCAGCGGGATCGGGACAGGGGTCAGTGGCTACACCTTC.

In its sample, this clone was seen a few times. The chain combines TRBV7-9 with TRBJ2-4; D may be TRBD2 (6 bases). CDR1 SEHNR and CDR2 FQNEAQ come from the germline V gene (reference sequence). The V end was cut by 4 bases, the J end by 5 bases, with 27 bases between. The CDR3 sequence is 19 residues long. The CDR3 protein is CASSSRTLDVRGRQNIQYF. For the CDR3, the DNA is TGTGCCAGCAGCTCCCGGACCCTGGACGTTCGAGGGAGGCAAAACATTCAGTACTTC.

The chain links TRBV2 to TRBJ2-5; the match to TRBD2 covers 9 bases. The V and J ends lost 8 bases and 5 bases, in that order; junction bases with no gene match: 12. The V gene's germline CDR1 is SNHLY and CDR2 FYNNEI. There are 15 residues in the CDR3. This CDR3 reads CASGSLAGRAETQYF. In DNA form, the CDR3 reads TGTGCCAGCGGAAGTCTAGCGGGAAGAGCGGAGACCCAGTACTTC.

This clone was counted a single time. V gene TRBV7-9 combines with J gene TRBJ2-3, with TRBD2 matching 13 bases. V gave up 5 bases and J gave up 6 bases; unmatched junction bases: 8. The CDR3 length is 16 residues. The germline V gene encodes CDR1 SEHNR and CDR2 FQNEAQ (reference sequence). Written as DNA, the CDR3 is TGTGCCAGCAGCCTGGGACTAGCGGGACCTGCGGATACGCAGTATTTT. Its protein product is CASSLGLAGPADTQYF.

The rearrangement links TRBV4-2 to TRBJ2-1; D is perhaps TRBD2 (7 bases). V was pared by 0 bases and J by 9 bases, with 18 bases between. This CDR3 has 16 residues. Per germline, CDR1 LGHNA and CDR2 YNFKEQ. In DNA form, the CDR3 reads TGTGCCAGCAGCCAAGATGATGAGCGGGGAGGGGGTGAGCAGTTCTTC. Translation: CASSQDDERGGGEQFF.

A few counts support this clone. V usage is TRBV6-4 and J usage is TRBJ2-1; 8 bases map to TRBD2. Germline CDR1 and CDR2: MRHNA and SNTAGT. The CDR3 is 14 amino acids. Trimming removed 3 bases from V and 7 bases from J; junction bases left unmatched: 5. The DNA of the CDR3 is TGTGCCAGCAGTGAGGCGGGGGGCCAGAATGAGCAGTTCTTC. Translation gives CASSEAGGQNEQFF.

The chain employs TRBV7-2 and TRBJ1-2, with TRBD1 matching over 7 bases. Trimming cost V 4 bases and J 4 bases; bases outside gene matches: 6. This CDR3 is built from 14 residues. Germline CDR1 reads SGHTA; CDR2 reads FQGNSA. The CDR3: CASSSTRQGYGYTF. The DNA for the CDR3 is TGTGCCAGCAGCTCTACAAGACAGGGCTATGGCTACACCTTC.

The chain uses TRBV19 and TRBJ1-1; TRBD1 is a possible D gene (6 bases). Germline V gene sequence: CDR1 LNHDA, CDR2 SQIVND (reference sequence). The CDR3 contains 15 residues. Trimming took off 7 bases at V and 5 bases at J, with 20 bases between the two ends. Here the CDR3 DNA reads TGTGCCAGTATCCCCCCCCGGGGGCTATGGACTGAAGCTTTCTTT. The encoded protein is CASIPPRGLWTEAFF.

This clone was recorded a few times. The same CDR3 can be traced to other DNA sequences in this sample. This sequence joins TRBV6-5 and TRBJ1-2; D is ambiguous. Germline lookup yields CDR1 MNHEY and CDR2 SVGAGI. The CDR3 totals 12 residues. Trimming left V 4 bases short and J 0 bases short, with 3 bases between. CDR3 sequence (DNA): TGTGCCAGCAGTTCACCTAACTATGGCTACACCTTC. Its protein is CASSSPNYGYTF.

V and J are TRBV6-5 and TRBJ1-3; no reliable D call. Looked up from germline, CDR1 is MNHEY and CDR2 is SVGAGI. The CDR3 is made up of 15 amino acids. Between the trimmed V and J ends, which lost 8 bases and 0 bases, there was a span of 14 bases. As DNA, the CDR3 is TGTGCCAGCGCACTCTCGGAGAACTCTGGAAACACCATATATTTT. This sequence encodes CASALSENSGNTIYF.

The V call is TRBV10-2, the J call TRBJ2-1; the D is unclear. The CDR3 is 13 amino acids. V gave up 2 bases and J gave up 5 bases, with 7 bases separating them. Germline CDR1 reads WSHSY; CDR2 reads SAAADI. CDR3 DNA: TGCGCCAGCAGTGAGAGGGTTAACAATGAGCAGTTCTTC. The encoded protein is CASSERVNNEQFF.

The V and J genes are TRBV6-5 and TRBJ1-1; D is unclear. V was trimmed by 4 bases and J by 6 bases, leaving 6 bases between them. The CDR3 is 11 amino acids. Germline CDR1 is MNHEY and CDR2 is SVGAGI. As DNA, the CDR3 is TGTGCCAGCAGTTCTGGACCTGAAGCTTTCTTT. Encoded protein: CASSSGPEAFF.

The rearrangement uses TRBV5-6 and TRBJ2-6; D not resolved. This CDR3 has 15 residues. Germline lookup yields CDR1 SGHDT and CDR2 YYEEEE. Trimming took 2 bases from V and 0 from J, leaving 6 bases between them. CDR3 region: CASSFSSSGANVLTF. CDR3 coding DNA: TGTGCCAGCAGCTTCTCTTCCTCTGGGGCCAACGTCCTGACTTTC.

This clone was found a few times. V gene TRBV15 combines with J gene TRBJ1-5; D gene unclear. Germline V CDR1 and CDR2: LNHNV, YYDKDF (reference sequence). The V gene lost 0 bases and the J gene lost 0 bases, with 12 bases spanning the gap. The length of the CDR3 is 17 residues. Here the CDR3 reads CATSRDLSSYSNQPQHF. CDR3 DNA: TGTGCCACCAGCAGAGATTTGAGTTCCTATAGCAATCAGCCCCAGCATTTT.

The chain carries TRBV15 and TRBJ2-7; TRBD1 might be the D (6 bases). Deletions cut 0 bases from V and 0 bases from J, with 6 bases between. Germline V lookup: CDR1 LNHNV, CDR2 YYDKDF (reference sequence). The CDR3 totals 14 residues. CDR3 residues: CATSREGGSYEQYF. CDR3 DNA: TGTGCCACCAGCAGAGAAGGGGGCTCCTACGAGCAGTACTTC.

The count of this clone is one. V usage is TRBV5-1 and J usage is TRBJ2-2, with 7 bases identical to TRBD2. With V trimmed by 4 bases and J by 10 bases, 13 bases remained unmatched. Germline values: CDR1 SGHRS, CDR2 YFSETQ. This CDR3 is 15 amino acids long. This CDR3 is CASSHGGVGDKELFF. CDR3 nucleotide sequence: TGCGCCAGCAGCCATGGGGGGGTAGGAGATAAGGAGCTGTTTTTT.

The chain couples TRBV7-9 to TRBJ1-5, with D tentatively TRBD1 (5 bases). V was pared by 5 bases and J by 7 bases, with 12 bases between. The length of the CDR3 is 13 residues. Per germline, CDR1 SEHNR and CDR2 FQNEAQ (reference sequence). CDR3 in amino acids: CASSRGLGQPQHF. The CDR3, as DNA: TGTGCCAGCAGCCGGGGCCTCGGGCAGCCCCAGCATTTT.